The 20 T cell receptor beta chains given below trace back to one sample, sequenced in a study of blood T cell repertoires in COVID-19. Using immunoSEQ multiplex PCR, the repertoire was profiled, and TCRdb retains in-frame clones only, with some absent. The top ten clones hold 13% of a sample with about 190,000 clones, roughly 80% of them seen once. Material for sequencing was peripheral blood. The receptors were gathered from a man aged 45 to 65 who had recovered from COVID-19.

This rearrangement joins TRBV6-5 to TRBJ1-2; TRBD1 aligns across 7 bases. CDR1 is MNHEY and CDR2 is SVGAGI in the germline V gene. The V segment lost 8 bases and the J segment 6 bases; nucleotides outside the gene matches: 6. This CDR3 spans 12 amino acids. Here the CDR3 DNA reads TGTGCCAGCGTGGGGACAGTGCATGGCTACACCTTC. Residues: CASVGTVHGYTF.

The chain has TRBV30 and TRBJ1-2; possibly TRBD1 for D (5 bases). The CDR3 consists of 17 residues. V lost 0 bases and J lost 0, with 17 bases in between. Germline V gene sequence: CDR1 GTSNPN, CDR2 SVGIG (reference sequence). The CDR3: CAWSVGGVHAPNYGYTF. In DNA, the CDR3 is TGTGCCTGGAGTGTCGGAGGGGTACACGCACCTAACTATGGCTACACCTTC.

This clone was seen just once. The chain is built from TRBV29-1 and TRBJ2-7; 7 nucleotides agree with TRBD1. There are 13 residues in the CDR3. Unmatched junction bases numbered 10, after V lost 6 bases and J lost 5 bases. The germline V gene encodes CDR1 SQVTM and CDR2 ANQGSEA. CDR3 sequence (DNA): TGCAGCGTCCGATCCCCGGGACAGAACGAGCAGTACTTC. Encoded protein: CSVRSPGQNEQYF.

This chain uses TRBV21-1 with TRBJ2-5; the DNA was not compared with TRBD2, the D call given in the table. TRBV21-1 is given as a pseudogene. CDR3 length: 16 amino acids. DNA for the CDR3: TGTGCCAGCAGCAAGGAGAGACTAGCGCGTTTAAAGACCCAGTACTTC. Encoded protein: CASSKERLARLKTQYF.

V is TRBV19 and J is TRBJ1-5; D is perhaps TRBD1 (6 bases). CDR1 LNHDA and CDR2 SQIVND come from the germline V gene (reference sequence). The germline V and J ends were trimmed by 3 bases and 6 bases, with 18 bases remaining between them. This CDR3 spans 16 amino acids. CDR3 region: CASSIIGQGLGQPQHF. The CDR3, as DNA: TGTGCCAGTAGTATTATAGGGCAGGGGCTCGGTCAGCCCCAGCATTTT.

CDR3 sequence (DNA): TGTGCCAGCACTGGGACAGGGGGCAAGTACGAGCAGTACTTC. Protein sequence: CASTGTGGKYEQYF. The J gene is TRBJ2-7, the V gene TRBV28, with 12 bases that match TRBD1. V dropped 7 bases and J dropped 4; count of bases not matched to a gene: 5. The CDR3 runs 14 residues. The germline V gene encodes CDR1 MDHEN and CDR2 SYDVKM.

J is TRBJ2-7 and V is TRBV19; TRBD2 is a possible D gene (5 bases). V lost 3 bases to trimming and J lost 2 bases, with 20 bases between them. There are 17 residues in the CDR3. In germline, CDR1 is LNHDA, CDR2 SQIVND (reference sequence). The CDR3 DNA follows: TGTGCCAGTAGTATTCGTTCGCGTGAGGGTGGTACCTACGAGCAGTACTTC. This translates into CASSIRSREGGTYEQYF.

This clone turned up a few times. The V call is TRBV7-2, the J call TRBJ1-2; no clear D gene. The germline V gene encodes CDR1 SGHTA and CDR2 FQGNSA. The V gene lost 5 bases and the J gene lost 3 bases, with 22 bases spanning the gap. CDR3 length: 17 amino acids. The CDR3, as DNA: TGTGCCAGCAGCACCCAAATTTTCGCGGGCGGTGACTATGGCTACACCTTC. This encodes CASSTQIFAGGDYGYTF.

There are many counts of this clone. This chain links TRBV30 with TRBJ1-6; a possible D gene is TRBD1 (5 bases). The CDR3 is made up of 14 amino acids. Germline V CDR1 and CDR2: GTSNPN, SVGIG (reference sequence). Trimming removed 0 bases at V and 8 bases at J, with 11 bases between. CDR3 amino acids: CAWSVRQGYSPLHF. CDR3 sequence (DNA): TGTGCCTGGAGTGTACGTCAGGGATATTCACCCCTCCACTTT.

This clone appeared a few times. CDR3 bases: TGTGCCACCAGTGCCGGGAGGGGCTCGAGCGAGCAGTACTTC. Its protein is CATSAGRGSSEQYF. The chain uses TRBV24-1 and TRBJ2-7; 8 nucleotides match TRBD2. Trimming removed 5 bases from V and 6 bases from J; junction bases left unmatched: 8. In germline, CDR1 is KGHDR, CDR2 SFDVKD. The CDR3 has 14 amino acids.

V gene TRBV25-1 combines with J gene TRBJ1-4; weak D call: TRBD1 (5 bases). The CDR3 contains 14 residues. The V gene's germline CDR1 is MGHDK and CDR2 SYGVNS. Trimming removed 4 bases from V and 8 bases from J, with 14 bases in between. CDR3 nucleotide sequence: TGTGCCAGCAGTGGCCGCGGGGGGGGAGAAAAACTGTTTTTT. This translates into CASSGRGGGEKLFF. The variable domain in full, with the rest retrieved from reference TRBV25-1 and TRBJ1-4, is EADIYQTPRYLVIGTGKKITLECSQTMGHDKMYWYQQDPGMELHLIHYSYGVNSTEKGDLSSESTVSRIRTEHFPLTLESARPSHTSQYLCASSGRGGGEKLFFGSGTQLSVL.

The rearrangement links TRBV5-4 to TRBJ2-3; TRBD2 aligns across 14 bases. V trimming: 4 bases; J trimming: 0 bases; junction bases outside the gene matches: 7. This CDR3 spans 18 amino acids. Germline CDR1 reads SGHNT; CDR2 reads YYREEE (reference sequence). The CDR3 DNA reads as TGTGCCAGCAGCCCAGGACTAGCGGGAGGACCTAGCACAGATACGCAGTATTTT. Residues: CASSPGLAGGPSTDTQYF.

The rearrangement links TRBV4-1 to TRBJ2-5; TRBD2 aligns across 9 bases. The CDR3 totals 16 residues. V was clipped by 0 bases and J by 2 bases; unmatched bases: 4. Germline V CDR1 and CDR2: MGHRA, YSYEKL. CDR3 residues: CASSQDRLAGQETQYF. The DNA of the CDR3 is TGCGCCAGCAGCCAAGACCGTCTAGCGGGACAAGAGACCCAGTACTTC.

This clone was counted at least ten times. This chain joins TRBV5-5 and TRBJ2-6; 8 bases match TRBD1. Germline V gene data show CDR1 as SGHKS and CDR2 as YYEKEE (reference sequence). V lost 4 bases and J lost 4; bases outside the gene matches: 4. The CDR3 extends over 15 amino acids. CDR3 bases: TGTGCCAGCAGCATGACAGGGGCCGGGGCCAACGTCCTGACTTTC. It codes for CASSMTGAGANVLTF.

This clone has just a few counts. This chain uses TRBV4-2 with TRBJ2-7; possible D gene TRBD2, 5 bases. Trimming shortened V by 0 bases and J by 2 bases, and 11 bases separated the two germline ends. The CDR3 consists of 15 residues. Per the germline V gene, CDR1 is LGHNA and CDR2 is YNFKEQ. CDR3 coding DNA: TGTGCCAGCAGCCAAGATTCGGGAAAAACCTACGAGCAGTACTTC. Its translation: CASSQDSGKTYEQYF.

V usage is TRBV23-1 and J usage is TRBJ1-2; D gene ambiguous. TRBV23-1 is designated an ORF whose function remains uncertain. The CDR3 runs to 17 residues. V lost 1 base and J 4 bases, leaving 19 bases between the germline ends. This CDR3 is CASSQCPRGDIFYGYTF. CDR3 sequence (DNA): TGCGCCAGCAGTCAATGCCCCCGGGGAGATATATTCTATGGCTACACCTTC.

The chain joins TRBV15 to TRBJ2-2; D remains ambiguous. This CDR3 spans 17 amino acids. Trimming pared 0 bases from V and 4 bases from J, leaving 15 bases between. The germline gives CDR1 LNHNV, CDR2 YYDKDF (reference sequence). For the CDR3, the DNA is TGTGCCACCAGCAGAGAAGCCCCTAGAGTCGGCACCGGGGAGCTGTTTTTT. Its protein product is CATSREAPRVGTGELFF.

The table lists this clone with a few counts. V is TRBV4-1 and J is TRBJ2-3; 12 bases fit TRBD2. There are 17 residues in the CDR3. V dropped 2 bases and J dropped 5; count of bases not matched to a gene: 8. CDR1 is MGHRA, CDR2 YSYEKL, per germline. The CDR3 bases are TGCGCCAGCAGCCAACTCGCTAGCGGGAGGGGTGAAGATACGCAGTATTTT. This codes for CASSQLASGRGEDTQYF.

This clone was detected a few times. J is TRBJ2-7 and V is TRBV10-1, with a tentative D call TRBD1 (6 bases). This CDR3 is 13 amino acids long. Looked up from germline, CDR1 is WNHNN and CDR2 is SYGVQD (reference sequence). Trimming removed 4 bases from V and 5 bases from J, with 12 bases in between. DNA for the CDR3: TGCGCCAGCAGTGCAAGACAGGACCACGAGCAGTACTTC. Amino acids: CASSARQDHEQYF.

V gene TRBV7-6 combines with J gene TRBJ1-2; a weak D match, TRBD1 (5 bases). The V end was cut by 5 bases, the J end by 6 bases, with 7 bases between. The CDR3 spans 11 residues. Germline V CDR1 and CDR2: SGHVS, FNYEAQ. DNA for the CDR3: TGTGCCAGCAGCCGGGGGGATGGCTACACCTTC. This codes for CASSRGDGYTF. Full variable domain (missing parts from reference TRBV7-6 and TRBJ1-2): GAGVSQSPRYKVTKRGQDVALRCDPISGHVSLYWYRQALGQGPEFLTYFNYEAQQDKSGLPNDRFSAERPEGSISTLTIQRTEQRDSAMYRCASSRGDGYTFGSGTRLTVV.